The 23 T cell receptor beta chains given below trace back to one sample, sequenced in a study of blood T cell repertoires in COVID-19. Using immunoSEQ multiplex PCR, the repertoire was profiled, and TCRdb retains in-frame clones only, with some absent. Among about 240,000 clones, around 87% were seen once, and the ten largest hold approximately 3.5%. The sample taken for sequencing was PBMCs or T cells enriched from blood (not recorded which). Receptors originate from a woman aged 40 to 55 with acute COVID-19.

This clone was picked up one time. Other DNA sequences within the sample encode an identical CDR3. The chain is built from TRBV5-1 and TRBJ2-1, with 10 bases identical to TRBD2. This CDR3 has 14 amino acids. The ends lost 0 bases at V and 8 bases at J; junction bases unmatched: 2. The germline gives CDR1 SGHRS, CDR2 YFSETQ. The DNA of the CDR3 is TGCGCCAGCAGCTTGGCCCTAGCGGGAGATGAGCAGTTCTTC. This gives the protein CASSLALAGDEQFF. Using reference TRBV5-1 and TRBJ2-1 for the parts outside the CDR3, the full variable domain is KAGVTQTPRYLIKTRGQQVTLSCSPISGHRSVSWYQQTPGQGLQFLFEYFSETQRNKGNFPGRFSGRQFSNSRSEMNVSTLELGDSALYLCASSLALAGDEQFFGPGTRLTVL.

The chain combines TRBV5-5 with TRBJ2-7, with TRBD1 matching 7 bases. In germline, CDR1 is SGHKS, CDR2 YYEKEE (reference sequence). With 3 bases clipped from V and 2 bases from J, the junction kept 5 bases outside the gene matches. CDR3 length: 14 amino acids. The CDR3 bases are TGTGCCAGCAGCTCACCGGGACAGACCTACGAGCAGTACTTC. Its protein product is CASSSPGQTYEQYF.

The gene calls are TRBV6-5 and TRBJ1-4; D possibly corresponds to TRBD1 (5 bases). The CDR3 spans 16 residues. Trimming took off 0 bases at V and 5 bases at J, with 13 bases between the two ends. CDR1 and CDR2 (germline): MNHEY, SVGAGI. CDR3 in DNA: TGTGCCAGCAGTTACTCCCGACAGACACCGAATGAAAAACTGTTTTTT. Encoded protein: CASSYSRQTPNEKLFF.

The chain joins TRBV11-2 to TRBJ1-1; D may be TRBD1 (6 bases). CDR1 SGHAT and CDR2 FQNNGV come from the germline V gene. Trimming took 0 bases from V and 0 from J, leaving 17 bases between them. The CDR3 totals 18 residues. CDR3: CASSLDSLQGGLNTEAFF. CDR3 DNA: TGTGCCAGCAGCTTAGATAGTCTACAGGGAGGGCTGAACACTGAAGCTTTCTTT. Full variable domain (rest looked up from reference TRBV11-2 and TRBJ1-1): EAGVAQSPRYKIIEKRQSVAFWCNPISGHATLYWYQQILGQGPKLLIQFQNNGVVDDSQLPKDRFSAERLKGVDSTLKIQPAKLEDSAVYLCASSLDSLQGGLNTEAFFGQGTRLTVV.

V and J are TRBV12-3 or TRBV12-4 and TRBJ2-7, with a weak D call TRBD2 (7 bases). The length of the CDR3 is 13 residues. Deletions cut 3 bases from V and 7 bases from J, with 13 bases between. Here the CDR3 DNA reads TGTGCCAGCAGTTTCGGGGAGGGGGATGAGCAGTACTTC. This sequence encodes CASSFGEGDEQYF.

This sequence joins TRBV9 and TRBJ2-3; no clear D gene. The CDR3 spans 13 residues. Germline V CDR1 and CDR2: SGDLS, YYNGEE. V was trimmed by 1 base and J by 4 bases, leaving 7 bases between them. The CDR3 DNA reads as TGTGCCAGCAGCGTACTAGTCTCAGATACGCAGTATTTT. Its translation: CASSVLVSDTQYF.

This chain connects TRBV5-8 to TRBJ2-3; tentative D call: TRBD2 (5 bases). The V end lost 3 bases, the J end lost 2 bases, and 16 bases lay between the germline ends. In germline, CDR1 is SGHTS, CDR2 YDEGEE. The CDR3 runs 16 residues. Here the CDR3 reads CASSSSRAAVTDTQYF. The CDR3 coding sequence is TGTGCCAGCAGCTCCTCTCGAGCGGCCGTCACAGATACGCAGTATTTT.

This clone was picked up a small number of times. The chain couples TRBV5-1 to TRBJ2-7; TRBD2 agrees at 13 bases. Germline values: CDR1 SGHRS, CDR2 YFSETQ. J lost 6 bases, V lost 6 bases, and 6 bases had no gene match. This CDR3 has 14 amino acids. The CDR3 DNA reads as TGCGCCAGCACGTCGACTAGCGGGAGGAGCGAGCAGTACTTC. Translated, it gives CASTSTSGRSEQYF.

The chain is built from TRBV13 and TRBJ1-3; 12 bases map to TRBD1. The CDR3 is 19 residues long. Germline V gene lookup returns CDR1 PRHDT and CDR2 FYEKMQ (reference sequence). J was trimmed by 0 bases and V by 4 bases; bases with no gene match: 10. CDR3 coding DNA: TGTGCCAGCAGCTCCCACCGGGACAGGGGGCCAATCTCTGGAAACACCATATATTTT. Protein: CASSSHRDRGPISGNTIYF. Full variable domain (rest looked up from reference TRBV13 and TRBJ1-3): AAGVIQSPRHLIKEKRETATLKCYPIPRHDTVYWYQQGPGQDPQFLISFYEKMQSDKGSIPDRFSAQQFSDYHSELNMSSLELGDSALYFCASSSHRDRGPISGNTIYFGEGSWLTVV.

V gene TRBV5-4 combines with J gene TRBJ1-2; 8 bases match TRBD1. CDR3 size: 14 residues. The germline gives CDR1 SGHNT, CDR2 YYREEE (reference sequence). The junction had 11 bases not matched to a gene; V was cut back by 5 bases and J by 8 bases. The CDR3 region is CASRRTGSSFGYTF. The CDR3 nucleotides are TGTGCCAGCAGACGGACAGGGAGTTCGTTCGGCTACACCTTC.

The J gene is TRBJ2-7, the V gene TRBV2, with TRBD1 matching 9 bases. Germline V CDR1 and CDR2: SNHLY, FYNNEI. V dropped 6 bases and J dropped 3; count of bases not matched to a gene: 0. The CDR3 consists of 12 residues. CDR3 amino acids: CASRGQGYEQYF. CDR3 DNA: TGTGCCAGCAGGGGACAGGGCTACGAGCAGTACTTC.

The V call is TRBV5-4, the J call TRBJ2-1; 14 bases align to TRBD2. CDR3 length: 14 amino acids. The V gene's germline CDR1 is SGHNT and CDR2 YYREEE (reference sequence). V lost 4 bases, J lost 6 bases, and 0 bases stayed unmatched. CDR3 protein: CASSGTSGGNEQFF. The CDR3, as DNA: TGTGCCAGCAGCGGGACTAGCGGGGGCAATGAGCAGTTCTTC.

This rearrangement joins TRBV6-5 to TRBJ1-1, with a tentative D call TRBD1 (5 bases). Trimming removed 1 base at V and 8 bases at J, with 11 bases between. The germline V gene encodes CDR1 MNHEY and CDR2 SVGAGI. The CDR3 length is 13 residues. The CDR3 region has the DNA TGTGCCAGCAGTTACTGGCAGGGCGACGAAGCTTTCTTT. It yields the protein CASSYWQGDEAFF.

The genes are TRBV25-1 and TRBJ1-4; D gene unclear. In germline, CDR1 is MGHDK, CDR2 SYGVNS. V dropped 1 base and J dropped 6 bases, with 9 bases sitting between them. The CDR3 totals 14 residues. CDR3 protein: CASSEWGGDEKLFF. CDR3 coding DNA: TGTGCCAGCAGTGAATGGGGAGGTGATGAAAAACTGTTTTTT.

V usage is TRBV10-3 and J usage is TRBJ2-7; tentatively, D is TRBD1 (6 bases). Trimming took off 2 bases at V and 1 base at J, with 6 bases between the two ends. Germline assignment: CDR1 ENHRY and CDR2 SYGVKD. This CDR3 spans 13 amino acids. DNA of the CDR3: TGTGCCATCAGTGAGCAGGGGTCCTACGAGCAGTACTTC. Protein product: CAISEQGSYEQYF.

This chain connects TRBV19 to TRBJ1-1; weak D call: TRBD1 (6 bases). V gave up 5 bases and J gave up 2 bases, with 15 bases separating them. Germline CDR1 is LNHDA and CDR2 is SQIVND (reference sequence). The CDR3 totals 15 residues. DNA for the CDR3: TGTGCCAGTAGTGAATGGACAGATCTAAACACTGAAGCTTTCTTT. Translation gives CASSEWTDLNTEAFF.

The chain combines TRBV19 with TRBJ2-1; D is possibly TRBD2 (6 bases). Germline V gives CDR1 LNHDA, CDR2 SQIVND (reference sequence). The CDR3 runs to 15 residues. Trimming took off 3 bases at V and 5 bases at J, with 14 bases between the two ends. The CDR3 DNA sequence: TGTGCCAGTAGTATTGGGGGACTCAACCACAATGAGCAGTTCTTC. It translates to CASSIGGLNHNEQFF.

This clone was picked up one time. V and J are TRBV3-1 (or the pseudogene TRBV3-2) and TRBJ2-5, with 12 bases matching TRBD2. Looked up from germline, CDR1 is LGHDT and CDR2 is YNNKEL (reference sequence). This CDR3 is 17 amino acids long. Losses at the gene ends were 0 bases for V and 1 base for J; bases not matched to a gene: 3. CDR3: CASSQDLAGGIQETQYF. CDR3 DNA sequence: TGTGCCAGCAGCCAAGACCTAGCGGGAGGGATCCAAGAGACCCAGTACTTC.

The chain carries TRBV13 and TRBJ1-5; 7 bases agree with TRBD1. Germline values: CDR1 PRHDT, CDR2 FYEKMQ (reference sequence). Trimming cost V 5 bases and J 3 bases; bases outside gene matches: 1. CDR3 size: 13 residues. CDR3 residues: CASSKGANQPQHF. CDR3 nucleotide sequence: TGTGCCAGCAGCAAGGGGGCCAATCAGCCCCAGCATTTT.

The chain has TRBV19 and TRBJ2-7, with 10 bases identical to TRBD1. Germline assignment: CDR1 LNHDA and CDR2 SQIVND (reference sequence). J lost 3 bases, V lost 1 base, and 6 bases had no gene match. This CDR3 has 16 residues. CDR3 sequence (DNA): TGTGCCAGTAGTATAGCCGGGACAGGGGAGTTCTACGAGCAGTACTTC. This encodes CASSIAGTGEFYEQYF.

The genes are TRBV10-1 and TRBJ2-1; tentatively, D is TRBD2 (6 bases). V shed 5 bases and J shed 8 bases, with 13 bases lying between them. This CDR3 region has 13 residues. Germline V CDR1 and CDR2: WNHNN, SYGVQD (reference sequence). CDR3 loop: CASSSGVDYEQFF. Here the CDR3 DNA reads TGCGCCAGCAGTTCGGGAGTAGACTATGAGCAGTTCTTC.

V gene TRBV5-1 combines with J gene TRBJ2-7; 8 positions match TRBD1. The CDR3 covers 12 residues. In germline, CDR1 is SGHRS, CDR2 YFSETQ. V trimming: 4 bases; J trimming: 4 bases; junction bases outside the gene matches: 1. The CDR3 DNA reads TGCGCCAGCAGCGGACAGGGTTACGAGCAGTACTTC. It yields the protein CASSGQGYEQYF.

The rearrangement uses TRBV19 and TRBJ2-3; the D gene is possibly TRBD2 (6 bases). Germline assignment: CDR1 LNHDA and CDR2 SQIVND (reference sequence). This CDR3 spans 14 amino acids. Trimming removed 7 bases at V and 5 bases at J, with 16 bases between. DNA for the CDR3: TGTGCCAGTAAAGGGTCGGGAGTGGGAGATACGCAGTATTTT. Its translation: CASKGSGVGDTQYF.